The TCR beta chain described here comes from a study of T-cell reconstitution after alpha-beta-depleted transplantation in children. This clonotype showed up many times. For TCRbeta, the library was prepared with unique molecular identifiers. TCRdb recomputed calls from the PCR reads with MiXCR, one row per CDR3 protein. The sample lists around 360,000 distinct CDR3 sequences, approximately 10% occurring once. The CDR3 sequence is 15 residues long. V was shortened by 1 base and J by 1 base, with 5 bases between the two germline ends. V usage is TRBV12-3 or TRBV12-4 and J usage is TRBJ2-6; D is ambiguous. This sequence originates from a human donor who donated a stem cell graft to a child with acute lymphoblastic leukemia. The starting material was PBMCs from the stem cell graft donor, obtained from the stem cell graft. CDR3 DNA: TGTGCCAGCAGTTTAGTCAATTCTGGGGCCAACGTCCTGACTTTC. It specifies CASSLVNSGANVLTF.